Listed here are 26 T cell receptor beta chains from one sample, sequenced in a study of OX40 agonist ivuxolimab in advanced cancers. The repertoire was sequenced with immunoSEQ multiplex PCR; TCRdb's copy has only in-frame clones and lacks some. The sample includes 90,000 to 95,000 clones, 70% to 90% of them seen just once. The material was CD4+ or CD8+ T cells sorted from blood, obtained in a trial of the OX40 agonist ivuxolimab. The receptors shown here come from an adult with an advanced solid tumor such as melanoma, head and neck, liver or kidney cancer.

The chain couples TRBV18 to TRBJ2-7, with TRBD1 matching over 11 bases. There are 15 residues in the CDR3. Germline loops: CDR1 KGHSH, CDR2 LQKENI. V was pared by 5 bases and J by 2 bases, with 5 bases of the junction left unmatched. The CDR3 bases are TGTGCCAGCTCAGGCGGGACAGGGGGGCCCTACGAGCAGTACTTC. Its protein product is CASSGGTGGPYEQYF.

The chain recombines TRBV5-1 with TRBJ2-5, with D unresolved. This CDR3 is 16 amino acids long. Per the germline V gene, CDR1 is SGHRS and CDR2 is YFSETQ. Trimming removed 0 bases at V and 4 bases at J, with 16 bases between. The CDR3 sequence: CASSLGGAWVRETQYF. DNA for the CDR3: TGCGCCAGCAGCTTGGGAGGTGCCTGGGTCAGAGAGACCCAGTACTTC.

The chain combines TRBV27 with TRBJ2-7; 9 bases agree with TRBD2. Germline lookup yields CDR1 MNHEY and CDR2 SMNVEV (reference sequence). The CDR3 totals 15 residues. After removal of 3 bases from V and 6 bases from J, the junction contained 9 bases not matched to a gene. The CDR3 sequence is CASSLRREGRGEQYF. CDR3 sequence (DNA): TGTGCCAGCAGTTTGAGGCGGGAGGGCCGGGGCGAGCAGTACTTC.

This chain uses TRBV9 with TRBJ2-3, with 9 bases identical to TRBD2. The ends lost 3 bases at V and 2 bases at J; junction bases unmatched: 1. Germline V gene sequence: CDR1 SGDLS, CDR2 YYNGEE. This CDR3 is 14 amino acids long. Here the CDR3 reads CASSGTSATDTQYF. The CDR3 DNA follows: TGTGCCAGCAGCGGGACTAGCGCCACAGATACGCAGTATTTT.

In its sample, this clone was seen a few times. V usage is TRBV27 and J usage is TRBJ1-1, with unresolved D. This CDR3 is 13 amino acids long. Trimming shortened V by 3 bases and J by 1 base, and 6 bases separated the two germline ends. CDR1 is MNHEY, CDR2 SMNVEV, per germline (reference sequence). The chain's CDR3 is CASSFHENTEAFF. In DNA form, the CDR3 reads TGTGCCAGCAGTTTCCATGAGAACACTGAAGCTTTCTTT.

V usage is TRBV7-8 and J usage is TRBJ1-2; D ambiguous. The germline V and J ends were trimmed by 1 base and 2 bases, with 8 bases remaining between them. The V gene's germline CDR1 is SGHVS and CDR2 FQNEAQ. The CDR3 covers 14 residues. The CDR3 DNA follows: TGTGCCAGCAGCTTAGATGGCGGCAACTATGGCTACACCTTC. Its protein is CASSLDGGNYGYTF.

V is TRBV2 and J is TRBJ1-5; 9 bases agree with TRBD1. After removal of 5 bases from V and 8 bases from J, the junction contained 10 bases not matched to a gene. Germline lookup yields CDR1 SNHLY and CDR2 FYNNEI. The CDR3 runs 15 residues. This CDR3 reads CASSPGTGIIEPQHF. CDR3 sequence (DNA): TGTGCCAGCAGTCCCGGGACAGGGATAATTGAGCCCCAGCATTTT.

The gene calls are TRBV30 and TRBJ1-2; D not resolved. CDR1 is GTSNPN, CDR2 SVGIG, per germline (reference sequence). Deletions cut 0 bases from V and 1 base from J, with 6 bases between. The CDR3 is 13 residues long. CDR3 in amino acids: CAWSVNSNYGYTF. In nucleotides, the CDR3 is TGTGCCTGGAGTGTAAACAGTAACTATGGCTACACCTTC.

This rearrangement joins TRBV6-1 to TRBJ1-2, with D perhaps TRBD1 (5 bases). This CDR3 has 14 amino acids. V lost 2 bases to trimming and J lost 5 bases, with 12 bases between them. Germline CDR1 is MNHNS and CDR2 is SASEGT. The CDR3 nucleotides read TGTGCCAGCAGTGAATCGGGGCAGGCGTATGGCTACACCTTC. Its protein product is CASSESGQAYGYTF.

This sequence joins TRBV5-1 and TRBJ2-7, with D maybe TRBD2 (5 bases). Trimming removed 0 bases from V and 6 bases from J, with 13 bases in between. The CDR3 totals 14 residues. Germline V gives CDR1 SGHRS, CDR2 YFSETQ. For the CDR3, the DNA is TGCGCCAGCAGCTTGGCGGGATACAATTTCGAGCAGTACTTC. It translates to CASSLAGYNFEQYF.

The rearrangement links TRBV5-7 to TRBJ2-7; 9 bases match TRBD1. TRBV5-7 is reported as an ORF; its role is uncertain. Trimming took 0 bases from V and 1 from J; bases not matched to a gene: 5. This CDR3 contains 16 residues. The CDR3 here is CASSLDLTGGSYEQYF. DNA of the CDR3: TGTGCCAGCAGCTTGGATCTGACAGGGGGGTCCTACGAGCAGTACTTC.

The rearrangement links TRBV30 to TRBJ2-3, with D possibly called TRBD1 or TRBD2 (5 bases each). V lost 2 bases and J 4 bases, leaving 16 bases between the germline ends. This CDR3 has 15 amino acids. Germline lookup yields CDR1 GTSNPN and CDR2 SVGIG (reference sequence). CDR3: CAWSHGTGEADTQYF. In DNA form, the CDR3 reads TGTGCCTGGAGTCACGGGACGGGTGAGGCAGATACGCAGTATTTT. Supplemented by reference TRBV30 and TRBJ2-3, the full variable domain reads SQTIHQWPATLVQPVGSPLSLECTVEGTSNPNLYWYRQAAGRGLQLLFYSVGIGQISSEVPQNLSASRPQDRQFILSSKKLLLSDSGFYLCAWSHGTGEADTQYFGPGTRLTVL.

The chain recombines TRBV5-5 with TRBJ2-5; 8 bases map to TRBD2. The V gene end was trimmed by 4 bases and the J gene end by 4 bases; junction bases not matched to a gene: 9. The CDR3 loop spans 15 amino acids. CDR1 is SGHKS and CDR2 is YYEKEE in the germline V gene (reference sequence). CDR3 DNA: TGTGCCAGCAGCCGGGGCGGGGGGCGCGGAGAGACCCAGTACTTC. Encoded protein: CASSRGGGRGETQYF.

This chain joins TRBV7-9 and TRBJ2-2, with 11 bases lining up with TRBD2. Losses at the gene ends were 7 bases for V and 0 bases for J; bases not matched to a gene: 4. Per germline, CDR1 SEHNR and CDR2 FQNEAQ (reference sequence). The length of the CDR3 is 16 residues. The CDR3 loop reads CASTNSGRANTGELFF. The CDR3 DNA is TGTGCCAGCACCAATAGCGGGAGGGCGAACACCGGGGAGCTGTTTTTT.

V and J are TRBV7-3 and TRBJ2-1; 9 bases agree with TRBD2. Germline-derived CDR1 and CDR2 are SGHTA and FQGTGA. V dropped 5 bases and J dropped 14; count of bases not matched to a gene: 7. This CDR3 is built from 12 residues. CDR3 protein: CASSEAGGPKFF. The CDR3 nucleotides are TGTGCCAGCAGCGAAGCGGGAGGCCCGAAGTTCTTC.

The chain couples TRBV30 to TRBJ1-2; D might be TRBD1 (5 bases). V was cut by 0 bases and J by 3 bases, with 8 bases left in between. Germline V lookup: CDR1 GTSNPN, CDR2 SVGIG (reference sequence). There are 13 residues in the CDR3. The CDR3 reads CAWSVGVYYGYTF. The CDR3 DNA reads as TGTGCCTGGAGTGTAGGGGTATACTATGGCTACACCTTC. Combining the CDR3 with reference TRBV30 and TRBJ1-2 gives the whole variable domain SQTIHQWPATLVQPVGSPLSLECTVEGTSNPNLYWYRQAAGRGLQLLFYSVGIGQISSEVPQNLSASRPQDRQFILSSKKLLLSDSGFYLCAWSVGVYYGYTFGSGTRLTVV.

The chain combines TRBV7-3 with TRBJ2-1, with 12 bases identical to TRBD2. Trimming removed 5 bases from V and 7 bases from J; junction bases left unmatched: 15. CDR1 SGHTA and CDR2 FQGTGA come from the germline V gene. There are 18 residues in the CDR3. This CDR3 reads CASSPHRSSGRAGNEQFF. The CDR3 DNA reads as TGTGCCAGCAGCCCCCACAGGTCTAGCGGGAGGGCCGGTAATGAGCAGTTCTTC.

This chain joins TRBV5-1 and TRBJ2-3; 13 bases map to TRBD2. Trimming at V came to 0 bases and at J to 6 bases, leaving 7 bases not matched to a gene. The CDR3 is 17 amino acids. The germline V gene has CDR1 SGHRS and CDR2 YFSETQ. The CDR3 is CASSLGLAGGSLDTQYF. The DNA for the CDR3 is TGCGCCAGCAGCTTGGGACTAGCGGGAGGCTCGCTGGATACGCAGTATTTT. Using reference TRBV5-1 and TRBJ2-3 for the parts outside the CDR3, the full variable domain is KAGVTQTPRYLIKTRGQQVTLSCSPISGHRSVSWYQQTPGQGLQFLFEYFSETQRNKGNFPGRFSGRQFSNSRSEMNVSTLELGDSALYLCASSLGLAGGSLDTQYFGPGTRLTVL.

V gene TRBV7-6 combines with J gene TRBJ2-2; 12 bases line up with TRBD2. Unmatched junction bases numbered 4, after V lost 5 bases and J lost 0 bases. The CDR3 runs 17 residues. Germline loops: CDR1 SGHVS, CDR2 FNYEAQ. The CDR3 nucleotides are TGTGCCAGCAGCACAACTAGCGGGAGGTCGAACACCGGGGAGCTGTTTTTT. Amino acid sequence: CASSTTSGRSNTGELFF.

This clone came up once. CDR3 in amino acids: CASSLPRPGTGGSYEQYF. As DNA, the CDR3 is TGTGCCAGCAGCTTACCTAGGCCAGGGACAGGGGGATCCTACGAGCAGTACTTC. The rearrangement joins TRBV7-9 to TRBJ2-7; 11 nucleotides line up with TRBD1. The V segment lost 2 bases and the J segment 1 base; nucleotides outside the gene matches: 10. There are 18 residues in the CDR3. Germline V gives CDR1 SEHNR, CDR2 FQNEAQ (reference sequence).

The V gene is TRBV28, the J gene TRBJ2-5; TRBD2 matches 12 bases. Germline CDR1 reads MDHEN; CDR2 reads SYDVKM. V lost 5 bases, J lost 1 base, and 5 bases stayed unmatched. The length of the CDR3 is 16 residues. The CDR3 here is CASSRLAGVRQETQYF. The CDR3, as DNA: TGTGCCAGCAGTAGACTAGCGGGAGTACGCCAAGAGACCCAGTACTTC.

V usage is TRBV5-4 and J usage is TRBJ1-1, with TRBD1 matching 8 bases. Trimming at V came to 0 bases and at J to 7 bases, leaving 2 bases not matched to a gene. The CDR3 length is 13 residues. Per germline, CDR1 SGHNT and CDR2 YYREEE (reference sequence). The CDR3 coding sequence is TGTGCCAGCAGCTTGGACAGGGGGATTGAAGCTTTCTTT. Translating it yields CASSLDRGIEAFF.

The gene calls are TRBV27 and TRBJ2-7, with a tentative D call TRBD2 (5 bases). Germline V lookup: CDR1 MNHEY, CDR2 SMNVEV (reference sequence). This CDR3 spans 13 amino acids. V lost 4 bases to trimming and J lost 1 base, with 8 bases between them. The DNA of the CDR3 is TGTGCCAGCAGTTCCCGGGATTCCTACGAGCAGTACGTC. The encoded protein is CASSSRDSYEQYV.

The rearrangement joins TRBV7-2 to TRBJ1-2, with 7 nucleotides matching TRBD1. This CDR3 spans 16 amino acids. V lost 3 bases, J lost 4 bases, and 11 bases stayed unmatched. Germline V gives CDR1 SGHTA, CDR2 FQGNSA. The CDR3 protein is CASSLGGTGDAYGYTF. The CDR3, as DNA: TGTGCCAGCAGCTTGGGGGGAACAGGGGACGCCTATGGCTACACCTTC.

This chain uses TRBV28 with TRBJ1-5, with D unresolved. V lost 10 bases to trimming and J lost 0 bases, with 16 bases between them. There are 15 residues in the CDR3. Germline lookup yields CDR1 MDHEN and CDR2 SYDVKM. The CDR3: CATQWQTHSNQPQHF. CDR3 coding DNA: TGTGCCACCCAATGGCAGACACATAGCAATCAGCCCCAGCATTTT. Based on the CDR3 plus reference TRBV28 and TRBJ1-5, the full variable domain is DVKVTQSSRYLVKRTGEKVFLECVQDMDHENMFWYRQDPGLGLRLIYFSYDVKMKEKGDIPEGYSVSREKKERFSLILESASTNQTSMYLCATQWQTHSNQPQHFGDGTRLSIL.

The chain is built from TRBV7-9 and TRBJ2-6; D not certain. The length of the CDR3 is 14 residues. The V end lost 1 base, the J end lost 2 bases, and 3 bases lay between the germline ends. The germline V gene encodes CDR1 SEHNR and CDR2 FQNEAQ (reference sequence). DNA for the CDR3: TGTGCCAGCAGCTTAGTCACTGGGGCCAACGTCCTGACTTTC. It codes for CASSLVTGANVLTF.